Listed here is a single T cell receptor (beta chain). The data originate from a study of blood T cell repertoires in COVID-19. Looking at the study overall: Sources were T cells, B-cell-depleted T cells, or PBMCs; the material itself was cDNA or gDNA.

Only in-frame clones appear in the TCRdb table, and some are missing; sequencing was by immunoSEQ multiplex PCR. The sample contains 100,000 to 150,000 clones, around three quarters of which appear only once. V dropped 4 bases and J dropped 3 bases, with 10 bases sitting between them. The CDR3 loop spans 13 amino acids. Germline-derived CDR1 and CDR2 are LGHDT and YNNKEL (reference sequence). The sample taken for sequencing was peripheral blood. This TCR derives from a man in his fifties or sixties with active or convalescent COVID-19. The chain is built from TRBV3-1 (or the pseudogene TRBV3-2) and TRBJ2-7; maybe TRBD2 (6 bases). The CDR3 DNA reads as TGTGCCAGCAGCCGGGGGGACGGCTACGAGCAGTACTTC. As protein: CASSRGDGYEQYF.